This TCR beta chain was retrieved from a study of T cells after yellow fever vaccination. The study's findings and limits: Clonotypes appearing in both CD4 and CD8 compartments existed, and their share was small. Most primary-vaccination clones recurred post-booster (just under 98% CD4, 88% CD8). One caveat is that FACS-sorted repertoires could contain abundant clonotypes contaminating from the bulk population.

Conversion of TCR transcripts into cDNA relied on 5'RACE template switching, which added a universal primer site and UMIs. Each CDR3 protein is one row after TCRdb ran MiXCR on the 5' RACE reads. Here the sample spans roughly 320,000 distinct CDR3 sequences, over 8.5% being singletons. This clonotype was seen more than once but under ten times. What it binds is not known. CDR3 length equals 13 residues. The V end lost 5 bases, the J end lost 5 bases, and 10 bases lay between the germline ends. Per germline, CDR1 MNHEY and CDR2 SVGAGI. The chain links TRBV6-5 to TRBJ1-5, with a weak D call TRBD1 (5 bases). The material was CD4+ T cells sorted from PBMCs, obtained 45 days after the yellow fever booster vaccination. This TCR came from a young man who received the YFV17D yellow fever vaccine. For the CDR3, the DNA is TGTGCCAGCAGTGGGCGGGGGGATCAGCCCCAGCATTTT. It specifies CASSGRGDQPQHF.